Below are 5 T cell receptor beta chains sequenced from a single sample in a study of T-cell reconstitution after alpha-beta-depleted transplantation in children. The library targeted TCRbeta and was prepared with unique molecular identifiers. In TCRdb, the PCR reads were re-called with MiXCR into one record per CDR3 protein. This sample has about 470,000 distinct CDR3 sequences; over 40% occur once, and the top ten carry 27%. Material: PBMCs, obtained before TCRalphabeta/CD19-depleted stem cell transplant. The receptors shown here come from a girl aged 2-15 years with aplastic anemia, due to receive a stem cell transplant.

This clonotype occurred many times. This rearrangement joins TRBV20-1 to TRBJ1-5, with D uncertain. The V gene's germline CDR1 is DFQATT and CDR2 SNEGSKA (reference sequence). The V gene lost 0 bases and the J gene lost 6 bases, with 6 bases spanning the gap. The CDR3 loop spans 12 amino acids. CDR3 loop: CSARDQLQPQHF. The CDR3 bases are TGCAGTGCTAGAGATCAGCTTCAGCCCCAGCATTTT.

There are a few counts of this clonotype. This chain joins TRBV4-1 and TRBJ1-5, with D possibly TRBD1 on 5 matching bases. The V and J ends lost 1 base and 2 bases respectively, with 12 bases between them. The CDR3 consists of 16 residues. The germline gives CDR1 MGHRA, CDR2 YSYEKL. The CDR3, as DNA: TGCGCCAGCAGCCAAGCACCGGGACTGGGCAATCAGCCCCAGCATTTT. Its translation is CASSQAPGLGNQPQHF.

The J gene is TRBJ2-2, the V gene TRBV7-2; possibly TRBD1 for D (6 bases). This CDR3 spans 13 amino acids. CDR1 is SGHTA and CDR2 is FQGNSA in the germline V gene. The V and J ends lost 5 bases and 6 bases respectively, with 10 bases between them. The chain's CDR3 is CASSPWGPGELFF. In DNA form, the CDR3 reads TGTGCCAGCAGCCCCTGGGGGCCCGGGGAGCTGTTTTTT.

The CDR3 DNA follows: TGTGCCAGCAGTTACTCTGGAGGGACAGTTCAAGAGACCCAGTACTTC. Its translation: CASSYSGGTVQETQYF. The rearrangement uses TRBV6-2 or TRBV6-3 and TRBJ2-5; D is possibly TRBD1 (7 bases). Germline V gene sequence: CDR1 MNHEY, CDR2 SVGEGT. Deletions cut 0 bases from V and 2 bases from J, with 13 bases between. The CDR3 has 16 residues.

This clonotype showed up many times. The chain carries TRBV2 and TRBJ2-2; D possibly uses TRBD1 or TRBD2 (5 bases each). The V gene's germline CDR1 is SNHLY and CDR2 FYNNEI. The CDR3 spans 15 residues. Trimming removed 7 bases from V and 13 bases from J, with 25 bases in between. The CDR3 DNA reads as TGTGCCAGCAAAGGGACCCATGCGGGCATGGGGCTGCTGTTTTTT. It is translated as CASKGTHAGMGLLFF.